This record concerns one T cell receptor beta chain sequence. Its antigen is currently unknown. This sample stems from a study of shared clonotypes between healthy human individuals. Study background: CD4 naive cells filled three plates per donor, CD4 memory three, CD8 naive two and CD8 memory one. The study's findings and limits: Collection of samples was limited to blood; tissue repertoires likely differ.

Generated by immunoSEQ multiplex PCR, the TCRdb table keeps only in-frame clones and is missing some. The top ten clones hold roughly 0.39% of a sample with around 2.5 million clones, 80% to 95% of them seen once. V dropped 6 bases and J dropped 2 bases, with 11 bases sitting between them. Germline V gene sequence: CDR1 GTSNPN, CDR2 SVGIG (reference sequence). This CDR3 spans 12 amino acids. This clonotype originated in a man between 18 and 35 years old in good health. Some clones in this sample may be carry-over from other donors' samples. The sample comprised naive CD4+ T cells from PBMCs. Documented subset: CD45RA+ positively selected. The rearrangement uses TRBV30 and TRBJ2-7; tentative D call: TRBD2 (5 bases). The CDR3 DNA reads TGTGCCTGTAAACGAGGGCCCTACGAGCAGTACTTC. Protein product: CACKRGPYEQYF.